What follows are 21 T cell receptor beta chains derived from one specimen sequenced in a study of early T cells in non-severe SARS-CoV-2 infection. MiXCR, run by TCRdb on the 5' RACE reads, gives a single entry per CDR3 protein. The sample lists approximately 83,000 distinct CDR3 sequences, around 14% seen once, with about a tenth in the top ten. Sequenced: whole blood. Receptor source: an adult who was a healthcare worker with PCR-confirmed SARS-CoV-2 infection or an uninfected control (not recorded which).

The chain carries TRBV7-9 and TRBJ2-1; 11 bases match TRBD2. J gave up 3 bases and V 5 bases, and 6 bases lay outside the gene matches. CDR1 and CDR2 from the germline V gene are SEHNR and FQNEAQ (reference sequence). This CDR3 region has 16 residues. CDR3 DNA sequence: TGTGCCAGCAGCCTAGTGACTAGCGGGAACTACAATGAGCAGTTCTTC. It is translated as CASSLVTSGNYNEQFF.

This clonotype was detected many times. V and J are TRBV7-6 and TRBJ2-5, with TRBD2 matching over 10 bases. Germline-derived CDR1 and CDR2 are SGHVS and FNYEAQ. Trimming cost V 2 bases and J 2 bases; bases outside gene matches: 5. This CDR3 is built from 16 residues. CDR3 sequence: CASSLWVSGGQETQYF. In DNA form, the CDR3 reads TGTGCCAGCAGCTTATGGGTTAGCGGGGGGCAAGAGACCCAGTACTTC.

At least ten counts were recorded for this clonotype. For the CDR3, the DNA is TGTGCCAGCAGCCCGACCGGGACCGGCGAGTCCGGGGAGCTGTTTTTT. Its protein product is CASSPTGTGESGELFF. The chain recombines TRBV5-6 with TRBJ2-2; tentatively, D is TRBD1 or TRBD2 (5 bases each). V lost 4 bases, J lost 6 bases, and 19 bases lay in between. The CDR3 is made up of 16 amino acids. Germline CDR1 is SGHDT and CDR2 is YYEEEE.

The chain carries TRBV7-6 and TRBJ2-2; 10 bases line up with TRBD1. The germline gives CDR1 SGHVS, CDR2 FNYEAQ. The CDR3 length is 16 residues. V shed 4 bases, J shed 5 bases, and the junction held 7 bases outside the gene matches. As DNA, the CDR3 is TGTGCCAGCAGCTCGGGACAGGGGATACGGACCGGGGAGCTGTTTTTT. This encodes CASSSGQGIRTGELFF.

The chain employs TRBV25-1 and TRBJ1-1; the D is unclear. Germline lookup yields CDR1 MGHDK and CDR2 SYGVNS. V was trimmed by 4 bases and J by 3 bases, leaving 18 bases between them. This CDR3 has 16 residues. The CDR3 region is CASSVHEAREDTEAFF. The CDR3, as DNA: TGTGCCAGCAGTGTCCATGAGGCTCGGGAAGACACTGAAGCTTTCTTT. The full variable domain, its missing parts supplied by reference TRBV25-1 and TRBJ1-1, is EADIYQTPRYLVIGTGKKITLECSQTMGHDKMYWYQQDPGMELHLIHYSYGVNSTEKGDLSSESTVSRIRTEHFPLTLESARPSHTSQYLCASSVHEAREDTEAFFGQGTRLTVV.

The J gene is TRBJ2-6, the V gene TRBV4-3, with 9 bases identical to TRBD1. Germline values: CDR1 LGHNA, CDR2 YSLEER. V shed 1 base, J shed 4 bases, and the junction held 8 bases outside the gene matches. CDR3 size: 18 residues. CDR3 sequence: CASSQGGTGLVGANVLTF. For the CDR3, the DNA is TGCGCCAGCAGCCAAGGTGGGACAGGGTTAGTGGGGGCCAACGTCCTGACTTTC.

CDR3: CSARDLRGRAKNIQYF. The CDR3 region has the DNA TGCAGTGCTAGAGATTTGAGGGGTAGGGCCAAAAACATTCAGTACTTC. V gene TRBV20-1 combines with J gene TRBJ2-4; the D gene could be TRBD1 or TRBD2 (5 bases each). V lost 0 bases, J lost 1 base, and 13 bases lay in between. Per germline, CDR1 DFQATT and CDR2 SNEGSKA (reference sequence). The CDR3 covers 16 residues.

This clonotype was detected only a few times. For the CDR3, the DNA is TGTGCCAGCAACCTAAAGACAGTTAACTATGGCTACACCTTC. It yields the protein CASNLKTVNYGYTF. V usage is TRBV6-1 and J usage is TRBJ1-2; tentatively, D is TRBD1 (5 bases). V was clipped by 7 bases and J by 1 base, with 13 bases between them. Per the germline V gene, CDR1 is MNHNS and CDR2 is SASEGT. CDR3 length: 14 residues.

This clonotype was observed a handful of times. The CDR3 loop reads CSANTLGGLGEQYF. The DNA for the CDR3 is TGCAGCGCCAATACCCTCGGGGGCCTGGGTGAGCAGTACTTC. The chain carries TRBV29-1 and TRBJ2-7, with D perhaps TRBD1 or TRBD2 (6 bases each). V was clipped by 7 bases and J by 7 bases, with 23 bases between them. There are 14 residues in the CDR3. The V gene's germline CDR1 is SQVTM and CDR2 ANQGSEA.

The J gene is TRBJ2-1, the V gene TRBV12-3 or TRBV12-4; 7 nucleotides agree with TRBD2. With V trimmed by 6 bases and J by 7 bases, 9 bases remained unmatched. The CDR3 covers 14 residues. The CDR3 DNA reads TGTGCCAGCAGACTAGCGAATCCTCGGAATGAGCAGTTCTTC. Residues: CASRLANPRNEQFF.

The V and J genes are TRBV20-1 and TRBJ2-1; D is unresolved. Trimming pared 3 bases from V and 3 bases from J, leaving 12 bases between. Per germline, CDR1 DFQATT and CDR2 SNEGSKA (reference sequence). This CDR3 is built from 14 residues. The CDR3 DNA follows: TGCAGTGCTAGTCCTGGGCGTGGCTACAATGAGCAGTTCTTC. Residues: CSASPGRGYNEQFF.

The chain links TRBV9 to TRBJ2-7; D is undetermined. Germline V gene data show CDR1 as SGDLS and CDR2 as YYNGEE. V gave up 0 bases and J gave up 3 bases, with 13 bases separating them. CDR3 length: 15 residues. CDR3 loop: CASSVGSDALYEQYF. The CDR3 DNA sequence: TGTGCCAGCAGCGTAGGCAGCGACGCACTCTACGAGCAGTACTTC.

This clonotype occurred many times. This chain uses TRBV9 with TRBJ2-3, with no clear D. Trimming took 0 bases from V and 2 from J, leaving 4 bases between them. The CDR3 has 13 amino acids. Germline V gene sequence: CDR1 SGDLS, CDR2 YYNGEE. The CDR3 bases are TGTGCCAGCAGCGTAGAAGTCACAGATACGCAGTATTTT. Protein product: CASSVEVTDTQYF.

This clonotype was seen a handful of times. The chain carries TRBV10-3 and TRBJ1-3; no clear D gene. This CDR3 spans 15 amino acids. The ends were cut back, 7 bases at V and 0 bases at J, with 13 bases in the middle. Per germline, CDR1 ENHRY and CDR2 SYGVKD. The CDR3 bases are TGTGCCATCAAGGGAGATTTCAGCTCTGGAAACACCATATATTTT. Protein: CAIKGDFSSGNTIYF.

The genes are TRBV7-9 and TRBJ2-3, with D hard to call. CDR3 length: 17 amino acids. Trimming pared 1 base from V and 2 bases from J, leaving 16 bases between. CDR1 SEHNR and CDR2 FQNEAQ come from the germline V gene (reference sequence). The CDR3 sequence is CASSLGHGDQSTDTQYF. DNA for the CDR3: TGTGCCAGCAGCTTAGGGCATGGAGACCAATCCACAGATACGCAGTATTTT.

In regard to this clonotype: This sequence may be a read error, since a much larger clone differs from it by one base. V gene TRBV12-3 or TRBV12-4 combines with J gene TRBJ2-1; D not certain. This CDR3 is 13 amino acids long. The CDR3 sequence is CASSLNRWNGQFF. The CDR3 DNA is TGTGCCAGCAGTTTAAACAGATGGAATGGGCAGTTCTTC.

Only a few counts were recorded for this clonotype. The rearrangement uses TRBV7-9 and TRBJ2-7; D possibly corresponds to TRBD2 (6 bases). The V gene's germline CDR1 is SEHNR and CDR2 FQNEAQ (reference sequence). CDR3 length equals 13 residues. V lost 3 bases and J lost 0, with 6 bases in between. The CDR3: CASSLDYSYEQYF. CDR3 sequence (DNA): TGTGCCAGCAGCTTGGACTACTCCTACGAGCAGTACTTC.

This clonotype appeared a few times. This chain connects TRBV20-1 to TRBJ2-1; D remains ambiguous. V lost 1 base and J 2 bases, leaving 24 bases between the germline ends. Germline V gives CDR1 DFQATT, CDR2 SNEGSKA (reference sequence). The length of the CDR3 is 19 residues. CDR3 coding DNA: TGCAGTGCTAGAGTTTATCGGCTTGGGGTGGCAAAAACCTACAATGAGCAGTTCTTC. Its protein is CSARVYRLGVAKTYNEQFF.

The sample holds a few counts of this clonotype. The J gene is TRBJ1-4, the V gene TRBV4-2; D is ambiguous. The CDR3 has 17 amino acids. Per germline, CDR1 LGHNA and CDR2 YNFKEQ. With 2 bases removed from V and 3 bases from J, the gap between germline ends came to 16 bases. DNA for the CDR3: TGTGCCAGCAGCCAATTTCACGGTAGCGTCTCTAATGAAAAACTGTTTTTT. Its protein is CASSQFHGSVSNEKLFF.

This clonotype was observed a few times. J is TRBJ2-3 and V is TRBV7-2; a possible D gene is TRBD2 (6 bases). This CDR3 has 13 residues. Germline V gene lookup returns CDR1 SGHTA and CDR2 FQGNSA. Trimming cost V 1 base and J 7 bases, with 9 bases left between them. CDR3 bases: TGTGCCAGCAGCTTAGTCCTAGCGAATACGCAGTATTTT. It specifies CASSLVLANTQYF.

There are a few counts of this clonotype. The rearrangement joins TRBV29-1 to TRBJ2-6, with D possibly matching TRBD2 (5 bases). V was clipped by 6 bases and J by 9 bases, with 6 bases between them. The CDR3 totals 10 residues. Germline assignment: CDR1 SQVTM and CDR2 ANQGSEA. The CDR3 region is CSVGDNVLTF. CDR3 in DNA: TGCAGCGTGGGAGACAACGTCCTGACTTTC.